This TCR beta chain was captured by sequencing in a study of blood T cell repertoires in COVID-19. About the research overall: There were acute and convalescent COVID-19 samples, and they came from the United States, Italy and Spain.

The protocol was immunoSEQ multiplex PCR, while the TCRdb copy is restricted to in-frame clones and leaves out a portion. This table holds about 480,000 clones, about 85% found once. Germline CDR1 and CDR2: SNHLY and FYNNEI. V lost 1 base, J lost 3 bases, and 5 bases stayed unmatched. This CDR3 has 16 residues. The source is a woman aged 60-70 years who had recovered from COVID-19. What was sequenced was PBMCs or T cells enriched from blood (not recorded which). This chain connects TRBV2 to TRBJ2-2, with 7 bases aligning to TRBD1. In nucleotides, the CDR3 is TGTGCCAGCAGTGAAGGAGGGGGCATGGACACCGGGGAGCTGTTTTTT. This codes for CASSEGGGMDTGELFF. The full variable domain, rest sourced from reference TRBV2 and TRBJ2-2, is EPEVTQTPSHQVTQMGQEVILRCVPISNHLYFYWYRQILGQKVEFLVSFYNNEISEKSEIFDDQFSVERPDGSNFTLKIRSTKLEDSAMYFCASSEGGGMDTGELFFGEGSRLTVL.